What follows are 5 T cell receptor beta chains derived from one specimen sequenced in a study of radiation and T cells in renal cell carcinoma. Some clones are missing from TCRdb's copy, which holds only in-frame ones; the method was immunoSEQ multiplex PCR. The data contain approximately 90,000 clones, about 88% of them singletons. Time point described: baseline pretreatment blood. This sample's treatment: 15 Gy SBRT to primary tumor, nephrectomy 4 weeks later. Sequencing used blood, obtained from a patient whose treatment included radiotherapy and nephrectomy. These receptors all stem from a man aged 50-59 years with renal cell carcinoma.

The gene calls are TRBV4-2 and TRBJ1-5, with unresolved D. The CDR3 consists of 14 residues. V lost 0 bases and J lost 4, with 7 bases in between. Germline values: CDR1 LGHNA, CDR2 YNFKEQ. The CDR3 loop is CASSQDPGNQPQHF. The CDR3 nucleotides read TGTGCCAGCAGCCAAGATCCCGGAAATCAGCCCCAGCATTTT.

This chain uses TRBV28 with TRBJ2-5; 12 nucleotides align to TRBD2. The CDR3 contains 16 residues. V was pared by 6 bases and J by 2 bases, with 7 bases of the junction left unmatched. CDR1 and CDR2 from the germline V gene are MDHEN and SYDVKM. Here the CDR3 DNA reads TGTGCCAGCAGCCCGAATCTAGCGGGAGGGCAAGAGACCCAGTACTTC. Its protein is CASSPNLAGGQETQYF.

The chain recombines TRBV6-5 with TRBJ1-1; 7 bases agree with TRBD1. Germline-derived CDR1 and CDR2 are MNHEY and SVGAGI. The CDR3 contains 13 residues. J lost 8 bases, V lost 2 bases, and 5 bases had no gene match. CDR3 nucleotides: TGTGCCAGCAGTTACGGACCGGGACAGGAAGCTTTCTTT. Encoded protein: CASSYGPGQEAFF.

The rearrangement joins TRBV4-2 to TRBJ1-1; a weak D match, TRBD1 (6 bases). Germline assignment: CDR1 LGHNA and CDR2 YNFKEQ. CDR3 size: 13 residues. V lost 6 bases, J lost 1 base, and 9 bases lay in between. CDR3 bases: TGTGCCAGCAGAACGACAGGGAACACTGAAGCTTTCTTT. This codes for CASRTTGNTEAFF.

This chain uses TRBV7-9 with TRBJ1-1; no firm D call. Looked up from germline, CDR1 is SEHNR and CDR2 is FQNEAQ (reference sequence). With 5 bases removed from V and 1 base from J, the gap between germline ends came to 11 bases. The CDR3 contains 14 residues. The CDR3 sequence is CASSPGLKNTEAFF. CDR3 sequence (DNA): TGTGCCAGCAGCCCCGGACTGAAGAACACTGAAGCTTTCTTT.